These 12 T cell receptor beta chains came from one sample sequenced in a study of T cells after yellow fever vaccination. TCRdb processed the 5' RACE reads anew with MiXCR; each CDR3 protein has one entry. The sample yields about 230,000 distinct CDR3 sequences, more than 6.5% seen once. Specimen: CD4+ T cells sorted from PBMCs, collected on the day of the yellow fever booster vaccination. These receptors were taken from a man younger than 40 who received the YFV17D yellow fever vaccine.

The chain has TRBV4-2 and TRBJ2-1, with TRBD2 matching over 8 bases. The germline CDR1 and CDR2 sequences are LGHNA and YNFKEQ. The CDR3 runs to 16 residues. V shed 2 bases and J 7 bases; nucleotides not matched to a gene: 10. The DNA of the CDR3 is TGTGCCAGCAGCCAACCCGGACTAGCAGGACGGAATGAGCAGTTCTTC. Its protein is CASSQPGLAGRNEQFF.

Worth noting for this clonotype: A junction end diverges from the germline sequence, so it may reflect a read error. The chain recombines TRBV24-1 with TRBJ1-1; D is unresolved. The CDR3 runs to 14 residues. The germline V gene has CDR1 KGHDR and CDR2 SFDVKD. CDR3 coding DNA: TGTGCCACCAGTGCCGGGTTGGGGAACGCTGAAGCTTTCTTT. This sequence encodes CATSAGLGNAEAFF.

This clonotype came up a few times. This chain links TRBV29-1 with TRBJ2-7, with 7 bases that match TRBD1. Trimming took 6 bases from V and 1 from J; bases not matched to a gene: 9. Germline V gives CDR1 SQVTM, CDR2 ANQGSEA. CDR3 size: 14 residues. The CDR3 sequence is CSVLTSGQSYEQYF. CDR3 in DNA: TGCAGCGTGCTAACGTCGGGACAGTCCTACGAGCAGTACTTC.

This clonotype was found a few times. The chain employs TRBV28 and TRBJ2-2; perhaps TRBD2 as D (6 bases). Germline V gene lookup returns CDR1 MDHEN and CDR2 SYDVKM. There are 17 residues in the CDR3. Trimming took 5 bases from V and 1 from J, leaving 17 bases between them. CDR3 nucleotides: TGTGCCAGCAGTCAAAAACCCGGGACTTTGAACACCGGGGAGCTGTTTTTT. It translates to CASSQKPGTLNTGELFF.

This clonotype was seen more than once but under ten times. The rearrangement joins TRBV4-2 to TRBJ2-1, with D maybe TRBD1 (5 bases). This CDR3 is built from 13 residues. Trimming shortened V by 4 bases and J by 6 bases, and 10 bases separated the two germline ends. The germline V gene encodes CDR1 LGHNA and CDR2 YNFKEQ. The chain's CDR3 is CASSRSQVNEQFF. The CDR3, as DNA: TGTGCCAGCAGCCGGTCACAGGTCAATGAGCAGTTCTTC.

The J gene is TRBJ2-3, the V gene TRBV7-6, with D uncertain. Per germline, CDR1 SGHVS and CDR2 FNYEAQ. The CDR3 runs 14 residues. V was shortened by 1 base and J by 5 bases, with 10 bases between the two germline ends. The CDR3 DNA follows: TGTGCCAGCAGCTTAGGACTTCCCGTAGATACGCAGTATTTT. Its protein product is CASSLGLPVDTQYF.

This clonotype was seen more than once but under ten times. V and J are TRBV6-2 or TRBV6-3 and TRBJ2-6, with 7 positions matching TRBD1. This CDR3 contains 17 residues. CDR1 and CDR2 (germline): MNHEY, SVGEGT. V shed 5 bases and J 1 base; nucleotides not matched to a gene: 8. This CDR3 reads CASSLTEQGSGANVLTF. CDR3 coding DNA: TGTGCCAGCAGTCTAACCGAACAGGGGTCTGGGGCCAACGTCCTGACTTTC.

This clonotype has more than one count but fewer than ten. This chain links TRBV7-2 with TRBJ2-1, with D perhaps TRBD2 (6 bases). Per germline, CDR1 SGHTA and CDR2 FQGNSA. V was trimmed by 5 bases and J by 6 bases, leaving 14 bases between them. The length of the CDR3 is 14 residues. CDR3 bases: TGTGCCAGCAGCAGATACGGACTAACCAATGAGCAGTTCTTC. Amino acid sequence: CASSRYGLTNEQFF.

The sample holds many counts of this clonotype. V usage is TRBV12-3 or TRBV12-4 and J usage is TRBJ2-3; D possibly corresponds to TRBD2 (6 bases). The CDR3 is 14 residues long. Trimming shortened V by 4 bases and J by 4 bases, and 12 bases separated the two germline ends. The CDR3 here is CASSYGWEADTQYF. The CDR3 DNA reads as TGTGCCAGCAGTTACGGTTGGGAGGCAGATACGCAGTATTTT.

The rearrangement joins TRBV18 to TRBJ1-1; possibly TRBD1 for D (5 bases). The germline CDR1 and CDR2 sequences are KGHSH and LQKENI. This CDR3 has 13 residues. Trimming removed 0 bases from V and 5 bases from J, with 7 bases in between. The CDR3 nucleotides are TGTGCCAGCTCACCACCGGCAGGGACTGAAGCTTTCTTT. This encodes CASSPPAGTEAFF.

At least ten counts were recorded for this clonotype. This chain connects TRBV5-1 to TRBJ1-6; a weak D match, TRBD1 (6 bases). The CDR3 has 15 residues. Trimming took 4 bases from V and 2 from J, leaving 10 bases between them. Germline V CDR1 and CDR2: SGHRS, YFSETQ. In nucleotides, the CDR3 is TGCGCCAGCAGCCTCCGGACAGCCTATAATTCACCCCTCCACTTT. It is translated as CASSLRTAYNSPLHF.

This clonotype was recorded a few times. This sequence joins TRBV4-3 and TRBJ1-4; D is perhaps TRBD1 (6 bases). Germline values: CDR1 LGHNA, CDR2 YSLEER. CDR3 length: 16 amino acids. The V end lost 3 bases, the J end lost 10 bases, and 21 bases lay between the germline ends. The CDR3 reads CASSHFLGGGDGKLFF. The CDR3 region has the DNA TGCGCCAGCAGCCATTTTCTTGGGGGCGGGGACGGAAAACTGTTTTTT.